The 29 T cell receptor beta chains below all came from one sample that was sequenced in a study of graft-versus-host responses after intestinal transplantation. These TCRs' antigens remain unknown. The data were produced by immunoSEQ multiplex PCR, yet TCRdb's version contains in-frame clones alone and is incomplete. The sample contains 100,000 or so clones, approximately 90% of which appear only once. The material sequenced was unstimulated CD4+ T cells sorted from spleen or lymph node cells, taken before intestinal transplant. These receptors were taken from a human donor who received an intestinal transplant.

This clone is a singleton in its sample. The CDR3 region is CASSLTGRNTEAFF. Here the CDR3 DNA reads TGTGCCAGCAGCTTGACAGGGAGGAACACTGAAGCTTTCTTT. The V gene is TRBV5-4, the J gene TRBJ1-1, with D perhaps TRBD1 (6 bases). This CDR3 contains 14 residues. The germline CDR1 and CDR2 sequences are SGHNT and YYREEE (reference sequence). V lost 1 base to trimming and J lost 1 base, with 8 bases between them.

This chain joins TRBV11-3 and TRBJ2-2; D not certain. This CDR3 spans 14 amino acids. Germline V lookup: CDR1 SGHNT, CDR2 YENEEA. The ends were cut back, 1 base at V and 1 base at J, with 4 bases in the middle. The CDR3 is CASSLARNTGELFF. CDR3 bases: TGTGCCAGCAGCTTAGCGCGGAACACCGGGGAGCTGTTTTTT.

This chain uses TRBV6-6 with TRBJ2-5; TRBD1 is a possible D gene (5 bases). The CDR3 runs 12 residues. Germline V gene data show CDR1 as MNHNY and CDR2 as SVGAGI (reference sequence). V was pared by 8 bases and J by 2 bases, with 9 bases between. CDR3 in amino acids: CASGDRQETQYF. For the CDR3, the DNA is TGTGCCAGCGGTGACAGACAAGAGACCCAGTACTTC.

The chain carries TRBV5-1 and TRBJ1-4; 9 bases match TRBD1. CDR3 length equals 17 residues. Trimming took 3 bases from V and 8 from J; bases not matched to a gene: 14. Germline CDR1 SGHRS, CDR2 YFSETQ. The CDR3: CASSSDRGPFMGEKLFF. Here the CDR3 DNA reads TGCGCCAGCAGCTCGGACAGGGGACCCTTTATGGGAGAAAAACTGTTTTTT. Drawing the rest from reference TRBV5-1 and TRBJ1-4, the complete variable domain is KAGVTQTPRYLIKTRGQQVTLSCSPISGHRSVSWYQQTPGQGLQFLFEYFSETQRNKGNFPGRFSGRQFSNSRSEMNVSTLELGDSALYLCASSSDRGPFMGEKLFFGSGTQLSVL.

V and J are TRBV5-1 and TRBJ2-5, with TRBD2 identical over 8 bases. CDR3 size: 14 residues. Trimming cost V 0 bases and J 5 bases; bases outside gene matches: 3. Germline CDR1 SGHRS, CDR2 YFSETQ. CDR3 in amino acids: CASSLGTSRETQYF. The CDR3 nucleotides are TGCGCCAGCAGCTTGGGGACTAGCCGGGAGACCCAGTACTTC.

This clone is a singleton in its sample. The CDR3: CASSPYRGGQPQHF. DNA of the CDR3: TGTGCCAGCAGCCCTTACAGGGGCGGACAGCCCCAGCATTTT. The V and J genes are TRBV6-5 and TRBJ1-5, with 7 bases that match TRBD1. Looked up from germline, CDR1 is MNHEY and CDR2 is SVGAGI. The length of the CDR3 is 14 residues. The trim removed 6 bases at V and 7 bases at J, leaving 9 bases unmatched.

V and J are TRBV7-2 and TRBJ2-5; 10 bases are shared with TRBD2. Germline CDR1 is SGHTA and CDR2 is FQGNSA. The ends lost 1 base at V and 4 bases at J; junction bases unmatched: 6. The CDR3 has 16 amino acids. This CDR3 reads CASSLGSGGAGETQYF. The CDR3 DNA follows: TGTGCCAGCAGCTTAGGGAGCGGGGGGGCCGGAGAGACCCAGTACTTC. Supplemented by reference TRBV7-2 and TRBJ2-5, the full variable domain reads GAGVSQSPSNKVTEKGKDVELRCDPISGHTALYWYRQSLGQGLEFLIYFQGNSAPDKSGLPSDRFSAERTGGSVSTLTIQRTQQEDSAVYLCASSLGSGGAGETQYFGPGTRLLVL.

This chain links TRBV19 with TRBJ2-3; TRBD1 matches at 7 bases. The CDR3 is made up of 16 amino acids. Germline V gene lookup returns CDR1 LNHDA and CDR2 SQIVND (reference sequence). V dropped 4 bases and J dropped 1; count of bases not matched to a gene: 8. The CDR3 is CASSKTGAVGTDTQYF. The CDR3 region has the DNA TGTGCCAGTAGTAAAACAGGGGCTGTTGGCACAGATACGCAGTATTTT. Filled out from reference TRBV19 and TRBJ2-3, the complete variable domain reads DGGITQSPKYLFRKEGQNVTLSCEQNLNHDAMYWYRQDPGQGLRLIYYSQIVNDFQKGDIAEGYSVSREKKESFPLTVTSAQKNPTAFYLCASSKTGAVGTDTQYFGPGTRLTVL.

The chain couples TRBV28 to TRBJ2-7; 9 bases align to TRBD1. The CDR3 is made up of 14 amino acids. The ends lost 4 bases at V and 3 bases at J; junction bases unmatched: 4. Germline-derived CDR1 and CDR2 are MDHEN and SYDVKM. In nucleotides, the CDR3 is TGTGCCAGCAGTTACCTGGGACAGGGCTACGAGCAGTACTTC. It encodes CASSYLGQGYEQYF.

CDR3 sequence reads: CASRRGGTGTEAFF. The CDR3 DNA is TGTGCCAGCAGACGAGGGGGGACAGGAACTGAAGCTTTCTTT. The gene calls are TRBV28 and TRBJ1-1; 8 bases match TRBD1. The CDR3 is made up of 14 amino acids. V shed 6 bases and J 5 bases; nucleotides not matched to a gene: 8. Germline assignment: CDR1 MDHEN and CDR2 SYDVKM.

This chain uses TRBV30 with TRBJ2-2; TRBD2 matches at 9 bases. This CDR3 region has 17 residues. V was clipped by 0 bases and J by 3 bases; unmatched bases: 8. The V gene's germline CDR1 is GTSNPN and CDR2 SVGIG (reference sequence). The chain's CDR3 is CAWSVGLAGQDTGELFF. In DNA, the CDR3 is TGTGCCTGGAGTGTTGGGCTAGCGGGGCAAGACACCGGGGAGCTGTTTTTT.

For the CDR3, the DNA is TGTGCCAGCAGCTTCGGAGCCATGAACACTGAAGCTTTCTTT. It encodes CASSFGAMNTEAFF. The chain uses TRBV5-4 and TRBJ1-1; D is undetermined. This CDR3 has 14 residues. Deletions cut 2 bases from V and 0 bases from J, with 8 bases between. Germline CDR1 is SGHNT and CDR2 is YYREEE (reference sequence). Full variable domain (outside the CDR3, taken from reference TRBV5-4 and TRBJ1-1): ETGVTQSPTHLIKTRGQQVTLRCSSQSGHNTVSWYQQALGQGPQFIFQYYREEENGRGNFPPRFSGLQFPNYSSELNVNALELDDSALYLCASSFGAMNTEAFFGQGTRLTVV.

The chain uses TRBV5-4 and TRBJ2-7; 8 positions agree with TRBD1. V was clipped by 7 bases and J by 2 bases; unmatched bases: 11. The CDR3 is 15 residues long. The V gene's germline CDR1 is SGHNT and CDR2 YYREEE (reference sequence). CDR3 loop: CASRTRGQATYEQYF. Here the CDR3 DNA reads TGTGCCAGCCGTACCCGGGGACAGGCGACCTACGAGCAGTACTTC.

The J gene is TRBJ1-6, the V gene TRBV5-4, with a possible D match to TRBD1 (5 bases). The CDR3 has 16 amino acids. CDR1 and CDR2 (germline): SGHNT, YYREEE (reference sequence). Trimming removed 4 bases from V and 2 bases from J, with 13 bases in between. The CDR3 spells CASSTSRQTYNSPLHF. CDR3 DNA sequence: TGTGCCAGCAGCACGAGCCGACAGACCTATAATTCACCCCTCCACTTT.

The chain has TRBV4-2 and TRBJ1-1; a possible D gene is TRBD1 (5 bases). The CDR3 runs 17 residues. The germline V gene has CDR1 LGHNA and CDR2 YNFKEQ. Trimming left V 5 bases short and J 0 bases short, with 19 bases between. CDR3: CASSYGGTLPMNTEAFF. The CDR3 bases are TGTGCCAGCAGCTACGGGGGGACTCTTCCCATGAACACTGAAGCTTTCTTT.

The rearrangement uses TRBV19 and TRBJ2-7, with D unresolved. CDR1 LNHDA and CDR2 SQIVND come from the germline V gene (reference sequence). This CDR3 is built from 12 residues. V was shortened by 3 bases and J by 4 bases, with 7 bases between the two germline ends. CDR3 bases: TGTGCCAGTAGTATTATCGGGTACGAGCAGTACTTC. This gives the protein CASSIIGYEQYF.

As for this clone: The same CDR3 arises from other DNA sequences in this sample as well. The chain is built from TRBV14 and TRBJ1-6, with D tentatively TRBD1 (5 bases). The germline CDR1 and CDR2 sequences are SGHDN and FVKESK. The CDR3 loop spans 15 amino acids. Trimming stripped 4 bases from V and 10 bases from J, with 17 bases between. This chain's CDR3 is CASSLQKGLGSPLHF. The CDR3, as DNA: TGTGCCAGCAGCCTACAGAAGGGGTTAGGGTCACCCCTCCACTTT. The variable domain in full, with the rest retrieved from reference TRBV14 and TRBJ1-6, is EAGVTQFPSHSVIEKGQTVTLRCDPISGHDNLYWYRRVMGKEIKFLLHFVKESKQDESGMPNNRFLAERTGGTYSTLKVQPAELEDSGVYFCASSLQKGLGSPLHFGNGTRLTVT.

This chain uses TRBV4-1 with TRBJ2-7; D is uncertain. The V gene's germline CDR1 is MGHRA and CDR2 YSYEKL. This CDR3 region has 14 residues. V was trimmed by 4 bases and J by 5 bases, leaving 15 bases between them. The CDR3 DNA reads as TGCGCCAGCAGCCCCTACCGGAGTAGGAACGAGCAGTACTTC. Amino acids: CASSPYRSRNEQYF.

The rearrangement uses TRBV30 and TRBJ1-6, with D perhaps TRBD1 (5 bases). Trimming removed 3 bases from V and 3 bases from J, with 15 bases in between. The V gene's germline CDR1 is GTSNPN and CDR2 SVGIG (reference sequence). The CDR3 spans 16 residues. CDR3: CAWSPSRTFYNSPLHF. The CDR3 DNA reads TGTGCCTGGAGCCCATCGCGGACATTCTATAATTCACCCCTCCACTTT.

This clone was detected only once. The CDR3 bases are TGTGCCAGCAGGGGACAGGGGAAGGCCATTCAGTACTTC. Translated, it gives CASRGQGKAIQYF. This rearrangement joins TRBV27 to TRBJ2-4; 10 bases line up with TRBD1. The CDR3 is made up of 13 amino acids. The V segment lost 6 bases and the J segment 9 bases; nucleotides outside the gene matches: 5. CDR1 is MNHEY and CDR2 is SMNVEV in the germline V gene (reference sequence).

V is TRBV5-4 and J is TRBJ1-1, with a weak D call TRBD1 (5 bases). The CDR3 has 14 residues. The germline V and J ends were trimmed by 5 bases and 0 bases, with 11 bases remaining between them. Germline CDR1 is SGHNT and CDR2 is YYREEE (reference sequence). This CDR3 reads CASRAPGLNTEAFF. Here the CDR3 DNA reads TGTGCCAGCAGGGCTCCAGGGTTGAACACTGAAGCTTTCTTT.

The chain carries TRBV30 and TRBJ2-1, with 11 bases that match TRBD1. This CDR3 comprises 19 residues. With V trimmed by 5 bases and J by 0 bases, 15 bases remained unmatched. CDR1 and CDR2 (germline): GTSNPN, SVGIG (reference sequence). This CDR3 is CAWGTGQGGPQSSYNEQFF. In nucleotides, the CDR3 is TGTGCCTGGGGGACGGGACAGGGGGGCCCCCAAAGCTCCTACAATGAGCAGTTCTTC.

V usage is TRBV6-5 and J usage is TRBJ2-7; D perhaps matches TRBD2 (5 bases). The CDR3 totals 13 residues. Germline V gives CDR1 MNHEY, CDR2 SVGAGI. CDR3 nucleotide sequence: TGTGCTTCCGCCTCGGGGTGGGGTGGAGAGCAGTACTTC. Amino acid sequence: CASASGWGGEQYF.

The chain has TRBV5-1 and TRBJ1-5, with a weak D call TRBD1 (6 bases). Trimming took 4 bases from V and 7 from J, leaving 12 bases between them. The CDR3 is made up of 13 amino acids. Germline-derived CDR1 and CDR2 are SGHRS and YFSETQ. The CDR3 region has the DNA TGCGCCAGCAGCCGTGGGGGGGGCCAGCCCCAGCATTTT. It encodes CASSRGGGQPQHF.

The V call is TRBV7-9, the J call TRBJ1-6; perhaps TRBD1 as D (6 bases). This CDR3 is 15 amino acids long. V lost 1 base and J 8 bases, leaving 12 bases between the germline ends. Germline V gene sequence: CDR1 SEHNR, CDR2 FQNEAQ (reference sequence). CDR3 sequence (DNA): TGTGCCAGCAGCTTAGGGGGGCAGGGTGATTCACCCCTCCACTTT. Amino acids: CASSLGGQGDSPLHF.

The CDR3: CASSYSLRSGNTIYF. CDR3 coding DNA: TGTGCCAGCAGTTACTCTCTGCGCTCTGGAAACACCATATATTTT. The chain uses TRBV6-5 and TRBJ1-3; the D is unclear. The ends were cut back, 0 bases at V and 0 bases at J, with 6 bases in the middle. CDR1 is MNHEY and CDR2 is SVGAGI in the germline V gene. CDR3 length: 15 residues.

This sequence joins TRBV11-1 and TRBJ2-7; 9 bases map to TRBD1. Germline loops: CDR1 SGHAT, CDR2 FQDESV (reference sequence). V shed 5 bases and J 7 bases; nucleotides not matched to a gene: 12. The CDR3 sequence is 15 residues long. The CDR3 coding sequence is TGTGCCAGCAGCACACGGACAGGGGTTACCCAAGAGCAGTACTTC. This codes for CASSTRTGVTQEQYF.

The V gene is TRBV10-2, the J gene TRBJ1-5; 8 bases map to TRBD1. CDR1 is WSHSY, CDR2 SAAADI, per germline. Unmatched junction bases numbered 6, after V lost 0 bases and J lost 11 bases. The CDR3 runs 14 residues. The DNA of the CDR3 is TGCGCCAGCAGTGAGTCTGGGCGGGGACAGGCCCAGCATTTT. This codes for CASSESGRGQAQHF.

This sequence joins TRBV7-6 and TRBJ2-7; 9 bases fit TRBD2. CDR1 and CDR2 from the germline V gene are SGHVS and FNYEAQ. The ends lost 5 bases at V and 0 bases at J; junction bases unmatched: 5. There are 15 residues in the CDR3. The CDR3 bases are TGTGCCAGCAGCCTACAGCGGGGGGCCTCCTACGAGCAGTACTTC. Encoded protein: CASSLQRGASYEQYF. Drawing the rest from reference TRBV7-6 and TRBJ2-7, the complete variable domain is GAGVSQSPRYKVTKRGQDVALRCDPISGHVSLYWYRQALGQGPEFLTYFNYEAQQDKSGLPNDRFSAERPEGSISTLTIQRTEQRDSAMYRCASSLQRGASYEQYFGPGTRLTVT.